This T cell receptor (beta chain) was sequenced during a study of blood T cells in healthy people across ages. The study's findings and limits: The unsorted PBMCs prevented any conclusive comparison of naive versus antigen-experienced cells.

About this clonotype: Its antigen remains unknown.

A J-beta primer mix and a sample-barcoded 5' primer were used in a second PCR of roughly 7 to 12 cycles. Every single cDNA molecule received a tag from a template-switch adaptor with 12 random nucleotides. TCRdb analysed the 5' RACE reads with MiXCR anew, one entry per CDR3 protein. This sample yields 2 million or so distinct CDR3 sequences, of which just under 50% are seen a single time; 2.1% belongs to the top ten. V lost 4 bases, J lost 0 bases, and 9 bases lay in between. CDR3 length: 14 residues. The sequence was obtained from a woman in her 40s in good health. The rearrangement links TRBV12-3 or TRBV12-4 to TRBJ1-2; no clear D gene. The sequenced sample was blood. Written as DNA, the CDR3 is TGTGCCAGCAGTTCCCGCAGTTCTAACTATGGCTACACCTTC. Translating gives CASSSRSSNYGYTF.